This T cell receptor beta chain was recorded in a study of Graves' ophthalmopathy and Graves' hyperthyroidism. The authors amplified TCR beta CDR3 regions, and they did so from RNA transcripts for repertoire sequencing. In the first round, RT-PCR was carried out with HTBI primers, and a multiplex PCR formed the second round. TCRdb reprocessed the multiplex PCR reads via MiXCR and lists one record per CDR3 protein. The table shows 900,000 to 1,200,000 distinct CDR3 sequences, with 36% occurring only once. The CDR3 length is 13 residues. Germline V gene lookup returns CDR1 SQVTM and CDR2 ANQGSEA. Trimming removed 2 bases from V and 5 bases from J, with 12 bases in between. Among the exclusions were patients with other autoimmune diseases, uncontrolled infections, pregnancy or lactation. General study points: Blood also harbored most expanded thyroid clonotypes above 0.001 frequency.

The sample holds many counts of this clonotype. The antigen remains undetermined. The sample comprised peripheral blood or thyroid tissue (not recorded which). The chain recombines TRBV29-1 with TRBJ1-2; unclear D gene. The sequence came from an adult man with Graves' hyperthyroidism. Here the CDR3 reads CSVEYTAEYGYTF. The CDR3, as DNA: TGCAGCGTTGAATATACAGCGGAGTATGGCTACACCTTC.